This T cell receptor beta chain stems from a study of T-cell reconstitution after alpha-beta-depleted transplantation in children. Library preparation (for TCRbeta) was performed with unique molecular identifiers. TCRdb recomputed calls from the PCR reads with MiXCR, one row per CDR3 protein. The data contain fewer than 1 million distinct CDR3 sequences, roughly 15% of them singletons. V gave up 6 bases and J gave up 0 bases, with 11 bases separating them. The CDR3 sequence is 15 residues long. A few counts support this clonotype. Its matching antigen is unknown. General study findings and limits: After transplant, high TCRbeta diversity at day 60 in some patients arose from surviving recipient T cells and thymic progenitors. After one year, T-cell counts and TCRbeta diversity mostly came from new T cells.

The sample here was PBMCs, mostly from graft donor cells, taken 360 days after TCRalphabeta/CD19-depleted stem cell transplant. V gene TRBV12-3 or TRBV12-4 combines with J gene TRBJ2-2, with D maybe TRBD2 (6 bases). This receptor was obtained from a male patient younger than 18 who had a stem cell transplant for acute lymphoblastic leukemia, so the T cells may come from the graft donor. CDR3 protein: CASRPAGSNTGELFF. CDR3 bases: TGTGCCAGCAGGCCCGCGGGATCGAACACCGGGGAGCTGTTTTTT.